This T cell receptor beta chain was recorded in a study of glioma-infiltrating T cells. In this sample, this clonotype turned up many times. Trimming stripped 5 bases from V and 4 bases from J, with 14 bases between. The CDR3 consists of 14 residues. Germline CDR1 and CDR2: MDHEN and SYDVKM. Using RNA template, CDR3s of TCR alpha and beta were amplified with iRepertoire arm-PCR. TCRdb recomputed calls from the multiplex PCR reads with MiXCR, one row per CDR3 protein. Among roughly 200,000 distinct CDR3 sequences listed, approximately 30% were seen once. This TCR was sampled from a human donor with low-grade glioma or glioblastoma, undergoing nonglioma brain surgery, or in good health (not recorded which). The chain recombines TRBV28 with TRBJ1-2; D is uncertain. Sequenced: glioma tissue, nonneoplastic brain tissue, or PBMCs (not recorded which). In DNA form, the CDR3 reads TGTGCCAGCAGTCTATCCTCGGGCTTCTATGGCTACACCTTC. It encodes CASSLSSGFYGYTF.